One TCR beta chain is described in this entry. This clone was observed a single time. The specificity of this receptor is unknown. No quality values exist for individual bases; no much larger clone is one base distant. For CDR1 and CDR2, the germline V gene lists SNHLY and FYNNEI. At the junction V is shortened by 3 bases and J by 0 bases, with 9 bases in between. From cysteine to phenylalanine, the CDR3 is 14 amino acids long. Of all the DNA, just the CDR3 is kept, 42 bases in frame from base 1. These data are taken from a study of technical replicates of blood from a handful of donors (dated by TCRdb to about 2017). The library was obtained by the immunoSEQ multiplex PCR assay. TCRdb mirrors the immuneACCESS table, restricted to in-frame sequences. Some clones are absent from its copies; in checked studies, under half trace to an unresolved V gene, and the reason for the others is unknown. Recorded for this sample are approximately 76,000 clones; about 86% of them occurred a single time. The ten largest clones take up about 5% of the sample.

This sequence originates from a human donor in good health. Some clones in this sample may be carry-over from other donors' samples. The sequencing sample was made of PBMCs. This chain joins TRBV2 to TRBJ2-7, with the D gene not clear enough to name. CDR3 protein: CASSDTRSSYEQYF. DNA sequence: TGTGCCAGCAGTGATACCCGGAGCTCCTACGAGCAGTACTTC.